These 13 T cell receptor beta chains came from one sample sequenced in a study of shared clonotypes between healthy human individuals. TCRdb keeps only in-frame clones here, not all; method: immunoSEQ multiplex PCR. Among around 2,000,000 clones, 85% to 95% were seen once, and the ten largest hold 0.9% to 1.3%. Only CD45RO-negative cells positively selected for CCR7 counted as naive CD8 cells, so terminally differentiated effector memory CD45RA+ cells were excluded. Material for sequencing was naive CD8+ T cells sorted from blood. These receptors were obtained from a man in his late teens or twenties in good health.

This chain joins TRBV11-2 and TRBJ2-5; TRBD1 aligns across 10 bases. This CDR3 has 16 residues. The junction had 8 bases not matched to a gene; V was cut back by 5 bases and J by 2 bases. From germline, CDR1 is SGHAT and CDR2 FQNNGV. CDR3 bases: TGTGCCAGCAGCGCGCCCGGGACAGGGGATCAAGAGACCCAGTACTTC. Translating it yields CASSAPGTGDQETQYF.

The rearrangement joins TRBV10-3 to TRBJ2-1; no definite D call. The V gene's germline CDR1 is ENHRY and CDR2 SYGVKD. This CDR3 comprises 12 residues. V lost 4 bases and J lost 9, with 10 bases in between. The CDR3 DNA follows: TGTGCCATCAGTGTGGGGATGGGTGAGCAGTTCTTC. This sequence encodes CAISVGMGEQFF.

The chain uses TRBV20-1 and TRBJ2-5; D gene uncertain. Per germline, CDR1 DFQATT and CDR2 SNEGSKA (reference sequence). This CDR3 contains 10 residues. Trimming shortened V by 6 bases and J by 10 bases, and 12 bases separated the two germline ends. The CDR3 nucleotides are TGCAGTGCCACGAAGGGAATCCAGTACTTC. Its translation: CSATKGIQYF.

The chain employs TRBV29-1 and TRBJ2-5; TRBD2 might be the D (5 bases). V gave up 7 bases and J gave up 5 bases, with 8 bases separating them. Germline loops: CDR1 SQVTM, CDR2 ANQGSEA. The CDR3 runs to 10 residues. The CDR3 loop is CSATRETQYF. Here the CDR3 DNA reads TGCAGCGCAACTAGGGAGACCCAGTACTTC.

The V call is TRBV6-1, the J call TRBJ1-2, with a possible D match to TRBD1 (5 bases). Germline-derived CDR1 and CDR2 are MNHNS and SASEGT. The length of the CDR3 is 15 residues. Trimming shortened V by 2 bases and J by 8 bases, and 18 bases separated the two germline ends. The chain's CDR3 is CASSETIGTGKGYTF. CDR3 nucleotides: TGTGCCAGCAGTGAAACGATTGGGACGGGTAAAGGCTACACCTTC.

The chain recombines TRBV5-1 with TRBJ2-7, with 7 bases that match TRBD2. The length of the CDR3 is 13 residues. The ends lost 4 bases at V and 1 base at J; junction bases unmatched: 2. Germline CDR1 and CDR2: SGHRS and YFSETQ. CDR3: CASSPGLSYEQYF. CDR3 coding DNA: TGCGCCAGCAGCCCGGGACTATCCTACGAGCAGTACTTC.

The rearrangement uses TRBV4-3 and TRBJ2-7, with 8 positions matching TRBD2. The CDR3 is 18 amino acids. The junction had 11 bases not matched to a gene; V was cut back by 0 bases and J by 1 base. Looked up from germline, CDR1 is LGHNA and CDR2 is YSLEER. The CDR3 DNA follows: TGCGCCAGCAGCCAAGATGTCCTAGGTAGCGGGGCTTCCTACGAGCAGTACTTC. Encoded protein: CASSQDVLGSGASYEQYF.

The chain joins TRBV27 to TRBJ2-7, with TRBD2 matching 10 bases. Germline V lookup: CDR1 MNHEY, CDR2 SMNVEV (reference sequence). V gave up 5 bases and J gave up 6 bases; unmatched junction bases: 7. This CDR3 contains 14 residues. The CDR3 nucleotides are TGTGCCAGCAGTACGCTAGCGGGAGTGGTCGAGCAGTACTTC. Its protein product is CASSTLAGVVEQYF.

CDR3 amino acids: CASSVGTGGNEKLFF. CDR3 DNA: TGTGCCAGCAGCGTAGGGACAGGGGGTAATGAAAAACTGTTTTTT. The genes are TRBV11-2 and TRBJ1-4; 11 nucleotides line up with TRBD1. Per germline, CDR1 SGHAT and CDR2 FQNNGV. The CDR3 contains 15 residues. Unmatched junction bases numbered 3, after V lost 5 bases and J lost 4 bases.

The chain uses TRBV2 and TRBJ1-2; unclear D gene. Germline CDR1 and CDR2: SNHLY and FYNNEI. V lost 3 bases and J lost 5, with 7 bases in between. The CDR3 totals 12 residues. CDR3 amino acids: CASSDHPYGYTF. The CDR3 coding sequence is TGTGCCAGCAGTGATCATCCGTATGGCTACACCTTC.

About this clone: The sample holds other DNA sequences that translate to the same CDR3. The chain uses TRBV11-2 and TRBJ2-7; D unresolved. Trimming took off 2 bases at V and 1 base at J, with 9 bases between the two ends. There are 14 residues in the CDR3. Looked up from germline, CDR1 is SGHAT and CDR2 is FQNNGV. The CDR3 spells CASSLSPGSYEQYF. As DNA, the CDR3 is TGTGCCAGCAGCTTATCTCCCGGATCCTACGAGCAGTACTTC.

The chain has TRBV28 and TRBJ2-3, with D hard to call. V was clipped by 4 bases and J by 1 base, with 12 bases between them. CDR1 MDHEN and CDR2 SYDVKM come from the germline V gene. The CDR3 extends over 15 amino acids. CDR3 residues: CASSYLASGTDTQYF. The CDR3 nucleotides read TGTGCCAGCAGTTATTTGGCGTCAGGCACAGATACGCAGTATTTT. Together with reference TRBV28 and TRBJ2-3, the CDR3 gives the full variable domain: DVKVTQSSRYLVKRTGEKVFLECVQDMDHENMFWYRQDPGLGLRLIYFSYDVKMKEKGDIPEGYSVSREKKERFSLILESASTNQTSMYLCASSYLASGTDTQYFGPGTRLTVL.

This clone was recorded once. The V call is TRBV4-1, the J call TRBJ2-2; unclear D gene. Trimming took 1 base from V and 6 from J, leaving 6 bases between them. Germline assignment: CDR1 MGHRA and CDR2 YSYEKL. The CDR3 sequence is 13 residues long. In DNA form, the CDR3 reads TGCGCCAGCAGCCAAGGGTTCTCCGGGGAGCTGTTTTTT. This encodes CASSQGFSGELFF.